Listed below are T cell receptor beta chains from one sample, sequenced in a study of glioma-infiltrating T cells after dendritic cell vaccination. Sequenced by immunoSEQ multiplex PCR; TCRdb stores in-frame clones only, minus some. This table has about 96,000 clones, 79% appearing once. The sample in question was blood, obtained before dendritic cell vaccination. The origin of the receptors is a human donor with glioblastoma. Each CDR3 is given with its conserved first and last residue. The D gene is left open where the match is weak. Size tells how often a clone was seen (once, few, many) or the class of an expanded clone, and some rows leave it out.

j_call clone_size d_call v_call cdr3_aa cdr3_nt
TRBJ2-1 - TRBD1 TRBV9 CASSARDSSYNEQFF TGTGCCAGCAGCGCCCGGGACAGCTCCTACAATGAGCAGTTCTTC
TRBJ1-3 - - TRBV7-9 CASSLGLGGSGNTIYF TGTGCCAGCAGCTTAGGACTGGGGGGCTCTGGAAACACCATATATTTT
TRBJ2-1 few TRBD2 TRBV14 CASSSLGAGDYNEQFF TGTGCCAGCAGCTCTTTAGGAGCGGGGGATTACAATGAGCAGTTCTTC
TRBJ2-7 - - TRBV5-1 CASSSQGEFYEQYF TGCGCCAGCAGCTCCCAGGGCGAGTTCTACGAGCAGTACTTC
TRBJ2-7 - TRBD2 TRBV28 CASSPGLAGYEQYF TGTGCCAGCAGCCCGGGACTAGCGGGATACGAGCAGTACTTC
TRBJ2-5 - TRBD2 TRBV29-1 CSVAGTSLQETQYF TGCAGCGTTGCCGGGACTAGCCTTCAAGAGACCCAGTACTTC
TRBJ1-5 - - TRBV30 CAWSPSLEEPQHF TGTGCCTGGAGTCCATCCTTGGAGGAGCCCCAGCATTTT
TRBJ2-3 - TRBD1 TRBV4-2 CASSQMTGVSDTQYF TGTGCCAGCAGCCAGATGACAGGGGTCTCAGATACGCAGTATTTT
TRBJ2-3 - TRBD1 TRBV5-1 CASSLEPHNRGFGTDTQYF TGCGCCAGCAGCTTAGAACCTCATAACAGGGGTTTTGGTACAGATACGCAGTATTTT
TRBJ1-1 - - TRBV5-1 CASSLGGPESAFF TGCGCCAGCAGCTTGGGGGGGCCTGAGAGTGCTTTCTTT
TRBJ2-7 few - TRBV7-9 CASSPRAGILSYEQYF TGTGCCAGCAGCCCCCGAGCAGGGATACTCTCCTACGAGCAGTACTTC
TRBJ1-1 - - TRBV7-9 CASSPPGNTEAFF TGTGCCAGCAGCCCCCCGGGGAACACTGAAGCTTTCTTT
TRBJ1-1 - - TRBV4-1 CASSQDRRMNTEAFF TGCGCCAGCAGCCAAGACAGGAGGATGAACACTGAAGCTTTCTTT
TRBJ1-3 - - TRBV10-3 CAISPLSSGNTIYF TGTGCCATCAGTCCCCTTAGCTCTGGAAACACCATATATTTT
TRBJ1-2 - - TRBV5-1 CASSLATGAIYGYTF TGCGCCAGCAGCTTAGCGACAGGAGCTATCTATGGCTACACCTTC
TRBJ2-1 - TRBD2 TRBV11-2 CASSLWEGIGNEQFF TGTGCCAGCAGCTTGTGGGAGGGCATCGGCAATGAGCAGTTCTTC
TRBJ1-6 once - TRBV7-8 CASSRHGESSYNSPLHF TGTGCCAGCAGTCGACACGGGGAGAGCTCCTATAATTCACCCCTCCACTTT
TRBJ2-5 once TRBD1 TRBV5-1 CASSHGQGGETQYF TGCGCCAGCAGCCATGGACAGGGCGGAGAGACCCAGTACTTC
TRBJ2-7 - - TRBV5-1 CASSPRLELNSYEQYF TGCGCCAGCAGCCCTAGGTTAGAACTTAATTCCTACGAGCAGTACTTC
TRBJ2-7 few TRBD2 TRBV6-6 CASRILAGVGEQYF TGTGCCAGCAGAATACTAGCGGGAGTAGGCGAGCAGTACTTC
TRBJ1-2 few - TRBV6-1 CASRGTGTNYGYTF TGTGCCAGCAGGGGAACAGGGACTAACTATGGCTACACCTTC
TRBJ1-4 - - TRBV2 CASSEMVQGYFNEKLFF TGTGCCAGCAGTGAAATGGTTCAGGGCTACTTTAATGAAAAACTGTTTTTT
TRBJ2-7 - - TRBV7-3 CASSLSGTGTYEQYF TGTGCCAGCAGCTTAAGTGGTACAGGTACCTACGAGCAGTACTTC
TRBJ2-7 few TRBD1 TRBV19 CASSLTGGHYEQYF TGTGCCAGTAGTCTGACAGGGGGACACTACGAGCAGTACTTC
TRBJ2-7 - TRBD1 TRBV27 CASWFRGSSYEQYF TGTGCCAGCTGGTTCAGGGGGAGCTCCTACGAGCAGTACTTC
TRBJ1-2 - TRBD1 TRBV30 CAYRWLTGDTF TGTGCCTATCGGTGGCTTACAGGGGATACCTTC
TRBJ1-2 - - TRBV5-6 CASSPGGFSGYTF TGTGCCAGCAGCCCGGGGGGGTTCTCTGGCTACACCTTC
TRBJ1-2 - - TRBV5-5 CASSLLGEANYGYTF TGTGCCAGCAGCTTGCTGGGAGAGGCTAACTATGGCTACACCTTC